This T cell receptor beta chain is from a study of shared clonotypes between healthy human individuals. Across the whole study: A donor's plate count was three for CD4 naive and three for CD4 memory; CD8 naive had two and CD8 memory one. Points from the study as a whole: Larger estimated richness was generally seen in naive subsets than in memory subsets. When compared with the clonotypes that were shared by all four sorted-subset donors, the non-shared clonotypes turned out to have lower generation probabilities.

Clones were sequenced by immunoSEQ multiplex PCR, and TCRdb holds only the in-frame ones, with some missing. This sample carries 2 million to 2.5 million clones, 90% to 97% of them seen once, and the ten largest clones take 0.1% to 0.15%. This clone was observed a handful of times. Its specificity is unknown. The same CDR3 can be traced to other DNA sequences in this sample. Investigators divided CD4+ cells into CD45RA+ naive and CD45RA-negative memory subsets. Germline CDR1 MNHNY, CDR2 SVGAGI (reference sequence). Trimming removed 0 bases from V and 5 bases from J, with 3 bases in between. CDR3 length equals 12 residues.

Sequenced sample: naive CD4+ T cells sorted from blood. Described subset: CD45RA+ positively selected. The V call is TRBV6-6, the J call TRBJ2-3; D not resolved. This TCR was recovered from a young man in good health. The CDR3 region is CASSYSGDTQYF. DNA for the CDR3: TGTGCCAGCAGTTACTCGGGAGATACGCAGTATTTT.